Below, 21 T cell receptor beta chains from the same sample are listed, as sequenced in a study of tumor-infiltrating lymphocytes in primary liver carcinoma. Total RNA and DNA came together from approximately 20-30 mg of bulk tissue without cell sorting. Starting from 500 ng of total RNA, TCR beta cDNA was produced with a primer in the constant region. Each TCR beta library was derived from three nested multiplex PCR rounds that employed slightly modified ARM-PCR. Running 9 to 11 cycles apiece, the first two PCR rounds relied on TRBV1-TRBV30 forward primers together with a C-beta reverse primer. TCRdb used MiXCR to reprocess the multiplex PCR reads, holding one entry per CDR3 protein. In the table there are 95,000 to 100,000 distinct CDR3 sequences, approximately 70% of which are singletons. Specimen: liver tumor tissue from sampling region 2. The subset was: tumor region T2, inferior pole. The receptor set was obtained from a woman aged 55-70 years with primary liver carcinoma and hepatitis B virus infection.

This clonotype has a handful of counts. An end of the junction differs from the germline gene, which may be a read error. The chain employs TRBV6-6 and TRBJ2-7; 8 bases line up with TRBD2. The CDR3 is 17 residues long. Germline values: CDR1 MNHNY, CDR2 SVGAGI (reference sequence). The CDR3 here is CASIASGQTWGHYGQYF. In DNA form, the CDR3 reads TGTGCCAGCATTGCTAGCGGGCAAACTTGGGGACATTACGGGCAGTACTTC.

The CDR3 here is CASSSLSGPSRREQFF. Written as DNA, the CDR3 is TGTGCCAGCAGTTCACTTTCGGGACCATCACGCAGGGAGCAGTTCTTC. This chain connects TRBV28 to TRBJ2-1, with D perhaps assigned TRBD1 or TRBD2 (5 bases each). CDR1 and CDR2 (germline): MDHEN, SYDVKM. The CDR3 contains 16 residues. The V end lost 4 bases, the J end lost 10 bases, and 23 bases lay between the germline ends.

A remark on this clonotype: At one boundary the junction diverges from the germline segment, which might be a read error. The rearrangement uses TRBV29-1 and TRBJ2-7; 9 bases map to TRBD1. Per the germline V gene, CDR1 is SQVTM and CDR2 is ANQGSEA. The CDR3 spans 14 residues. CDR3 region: CSARRDRVVYKQYF. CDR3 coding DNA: TGCAGCGCCAGAAGGGACAGGGTGGTCTACAAGCAGTACTTC.

The CDR3 loop reads CASSQDPISPQHF. As DNA, the CDR3 is TGTGCCAGCAGCCAAGATCCCATTTCGCCCCAGCATTTT. This chain links TRBV6-6 with TRBJ1-5; no definite D call. CDR3 length: 13 residues. V lost 6 bases and J 9 bases, leaving 15 bases between the germline ends. Per the germline V gene, CDR1 is MNHNY and CDR2 is SVGAGI (reference sequence).

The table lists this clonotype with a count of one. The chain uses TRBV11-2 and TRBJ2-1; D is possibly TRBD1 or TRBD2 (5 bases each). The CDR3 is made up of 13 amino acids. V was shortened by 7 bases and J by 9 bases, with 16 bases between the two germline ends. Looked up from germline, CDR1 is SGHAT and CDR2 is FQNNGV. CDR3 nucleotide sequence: TGTGCCAGCATCTGTACTATCGGGGCTGAGCAGTTCTTC. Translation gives CASICTIGAEQFF.

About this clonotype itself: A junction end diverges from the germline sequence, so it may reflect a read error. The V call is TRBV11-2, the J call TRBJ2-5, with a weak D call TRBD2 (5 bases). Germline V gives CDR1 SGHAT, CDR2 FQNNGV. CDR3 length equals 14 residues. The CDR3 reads CASSHQWAGETEYF. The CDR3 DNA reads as TGTGCCAGCAGCCACCAGTGGGCCGGGGAGACCGAGTACTTC.

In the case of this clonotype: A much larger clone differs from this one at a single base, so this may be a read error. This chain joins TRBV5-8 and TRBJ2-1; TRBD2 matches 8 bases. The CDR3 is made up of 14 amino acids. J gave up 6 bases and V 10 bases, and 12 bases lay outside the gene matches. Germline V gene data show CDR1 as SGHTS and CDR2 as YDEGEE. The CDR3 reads CAGIPRAGGNEQFF. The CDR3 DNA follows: TGTGCCGGCATTCCTAGGGCGGGGGGCAATGAGCAGTTCTTC.

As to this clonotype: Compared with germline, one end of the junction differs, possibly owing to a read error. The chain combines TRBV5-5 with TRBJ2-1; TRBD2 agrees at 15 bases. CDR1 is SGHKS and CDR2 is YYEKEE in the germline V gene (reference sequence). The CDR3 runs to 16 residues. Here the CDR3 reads CVSIPSGLAGGRRQFF. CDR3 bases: TGTGTCAGCATCCCCTCGGGACTAGCGGGAGGTAGGAGGCAGTTCTTC.

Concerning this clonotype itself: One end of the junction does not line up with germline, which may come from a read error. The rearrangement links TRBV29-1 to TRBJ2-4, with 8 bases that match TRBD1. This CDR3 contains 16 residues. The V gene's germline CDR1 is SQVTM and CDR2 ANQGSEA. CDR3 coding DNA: TGCAGCGTTGAATCAGGGGGCAGTAGGGCCAAAATCATTAAGTACTTC. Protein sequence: CSVESGGSRAKIIKYF.

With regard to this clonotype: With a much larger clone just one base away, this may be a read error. CDR3 residues: CTIGAGVFTDTQYF. In nucleotides, the CDR3 is TGTACCATCGGTGCAGGAGTTTTCACAGATACGCAGTATTTT. The rearrangement joins TRBV7-8 to TRBJ2-3, with D unclear. The CDR3 sequence is 14 residues long. Germline V CDR1 and CDR2: SGHVS, FQNEAQ.

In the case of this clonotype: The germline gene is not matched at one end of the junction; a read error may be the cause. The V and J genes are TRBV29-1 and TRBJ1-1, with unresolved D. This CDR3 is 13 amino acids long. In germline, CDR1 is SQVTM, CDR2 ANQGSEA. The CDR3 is CSAHYGQNIEAFF. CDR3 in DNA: TGCAGCGCCCACTATGGTCAGAACATTGAAGCTTTCTTT.

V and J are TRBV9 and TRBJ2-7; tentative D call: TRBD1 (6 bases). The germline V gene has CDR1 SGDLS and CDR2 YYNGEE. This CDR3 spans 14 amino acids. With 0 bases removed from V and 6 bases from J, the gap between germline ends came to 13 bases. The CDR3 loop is CASSVGNRAGEQYF. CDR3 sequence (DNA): TGTGCCAGCAGCGTAGGCAACAGGGCAGGCGAGCAGTACTTC.

CDR3 residues: CGRTTRDPLSYEQYF. For the CDR3, the DNA is TGTGGCAGGACCACCCGAGACCCTCTCTCCTACGAGCAGTACTTC. The rearrangement uses TRBV28 and TRBJ2-7; D gene ambiguous. This CDR3 is 15 amino acids long. Germline loops: CDR1 MDHEN, CDR2 SYDVKM.

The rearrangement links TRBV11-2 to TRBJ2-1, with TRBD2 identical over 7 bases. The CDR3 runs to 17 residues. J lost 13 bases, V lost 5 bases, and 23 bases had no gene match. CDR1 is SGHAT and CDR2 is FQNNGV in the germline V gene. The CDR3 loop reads CASSRRLEGGPGGDQFF. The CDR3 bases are TGTGCCAGCAGCAGGAGACTAGAGGGAGGGCCGGGGGGTGACCAGTTCTTC.

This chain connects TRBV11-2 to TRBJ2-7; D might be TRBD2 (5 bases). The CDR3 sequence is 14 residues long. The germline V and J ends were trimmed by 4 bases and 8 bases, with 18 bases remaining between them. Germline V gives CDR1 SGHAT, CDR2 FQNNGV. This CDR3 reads CASSSMLVGDKQYF. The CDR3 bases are TGTGCCAGCAGCTCAATGCTAGTGGGAGACAAGCAGTACTTC.

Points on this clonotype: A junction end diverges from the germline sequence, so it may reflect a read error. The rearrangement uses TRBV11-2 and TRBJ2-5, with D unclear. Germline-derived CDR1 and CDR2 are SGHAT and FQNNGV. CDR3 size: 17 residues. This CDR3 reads CATSLFSAWGFQETQYF. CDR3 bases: TGTGCCACCAGTTTATTTTCAGCCTGGGGTTTCCAAGAGACTCAGTACTTC.

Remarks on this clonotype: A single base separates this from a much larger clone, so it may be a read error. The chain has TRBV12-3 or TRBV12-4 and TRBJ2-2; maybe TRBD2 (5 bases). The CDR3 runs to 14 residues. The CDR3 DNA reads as TGTACCAGCAGTTTAGGCGCGGGCCCCGGGGAGCTGTTTTTT. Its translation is CTSSLGAGPGELFF.

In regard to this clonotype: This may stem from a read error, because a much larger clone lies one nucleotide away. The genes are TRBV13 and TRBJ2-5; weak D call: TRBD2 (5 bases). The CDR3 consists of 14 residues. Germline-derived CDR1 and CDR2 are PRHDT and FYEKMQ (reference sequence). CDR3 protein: CASSLFLAKETQHF. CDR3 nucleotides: TGTGCCAGCAGCTTATTTTTAGCGAAGGAGACCCAGCACTTC.

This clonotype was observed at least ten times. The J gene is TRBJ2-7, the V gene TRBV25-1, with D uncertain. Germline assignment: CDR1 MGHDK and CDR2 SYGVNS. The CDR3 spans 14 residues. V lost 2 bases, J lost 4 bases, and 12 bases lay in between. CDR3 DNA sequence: TGTGCCAGCAGTGAACTTGTTACATCTTACGAGCAGTACTTC. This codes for CASSELVTSYEQYF.

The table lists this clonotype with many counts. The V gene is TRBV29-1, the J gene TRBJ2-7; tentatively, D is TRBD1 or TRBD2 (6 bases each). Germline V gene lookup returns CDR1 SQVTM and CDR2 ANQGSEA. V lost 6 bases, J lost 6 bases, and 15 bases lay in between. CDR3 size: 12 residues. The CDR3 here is CSVRGPLVEQYF. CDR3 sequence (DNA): TGCAGCGTCCGGGGGCCTCTCGTCGAGCAGTACTTC.

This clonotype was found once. The CDR3 is CASSRTSGSANEQFF. Written as DNA, the CDR3 is TGTGCCAGCAGCCGTACTAGCGGGAGTGCGAATGAGCAGTTCTTC. This chain connects TRBV11-3 to TRBJ2-1, with 11 bases lining up with TRBD2. CDR3 length equals 15 residues. V lost 5 bases, J lost 7 bases, and 7 bases stayed unmatched. Per germline, CDR1 SGHNT and CDR2 YENEEA.